Following are 11 T cell receptor beta chains from one sample sequenced in a study of technical replicates of blood from a few donors. The assay was immunoSEQ multiplex PCR, and TCRdb's table has in-frame clones only and misses some. Of about 73,000 clones in the sample, 90% were seen once. The material sequenced was PBMCs. Source of these receptors: a human donor in good health. Some clones in this sample may be carry-over from other donors' samples.

The CDR3 region has the DNA TGCGCCAGCAGCCTAACAGGGAGCTCCTACGAGCAGTACTTC. It encodes CASSLTGSSYEQYF. The rearrangement uses TRBV4-1 and TRBJ2-7; maybe TRBD1 (6 bases). V lost 4 bases, J lost 0 bases, and 10 bases lay in between. Germline loops: CDR1 MGHRA, CDR2 YSYEKL. The CDR3 extends over 14 amino acids.

V is TRBV4-2 and J is TRBJ2-7; 11 bases align to TRBD2. This CDR3 region has 16 residues. The ends lost 0 bases at V and 4 bases at J; junction bases unmatched: 5. The germline V gene encodes CDR1 LGHNA and CDR2 YNFKEQ. The CDR3 DNA sequence: TGTGCCAGCAGCCAAGAGAGGACTAGCGGGTTTTACGAGCAGTACTTC. Protein product: CASSQERTSGFYEQYF.

The CDR3 is CASSPASGTLPYEQYF. The CDR3 DNA reads TGTGCCAGCAGCCCTGCCAGCGGGACTCTCCCCTACGAGCAGTACTTC. The J gene is TRBJ2-7, the V gene TRBV7-9; 7 bases are a match to TRBD2. The CDR3 length is 16 residues. J gave up 2 bases and V 5 bases, and 12 bases lay outside the gene matches. Germline V gene data show CDR1 as SEHNR and CDR2 as FQNEAQ (reference sequence).

The rearrangement joins TRBV12-5 to TRBJ1-2; D gene uncertain. The V gene's germline CDR1 is LGHNT and CDR2 FRNRAP. The CDR3 contains 14 residues. Between the trimmed V and J ends, which lost 6 bases and 8 bases, there was a span of 19 bases. Written as DNA, the CDR3 is TGTGCTAGTGGCACACCAGCGACGGTGCTGGGCTACACCTTC. As protein: CASGTPATVLGYTF.

The chain couples TRBV7-7 to TRBJ2-1; 7 bases align to TRBD2. V trimming: 2 bases; J trimming: 5 bases; junction bases outside the gene matches: 3. This CDR3 contains 14 residues. Germline lookup yields CDR1 SSHAT and CDR2 FNYEAQ (reference sequence). CDR3 coding DNA: TGTGCCAGCAGCTTACGAGCGGGGAACAATGAGCAGTTCTTC. Residues: CASSLRAGNNEQFF.

The chain joins TRBV11-1 to TRBJ2-5; no reliable D call. V was clipped by 4 bases and J by 4 bases, with 19 bases between them. The germline gives CDR1 SGHAT, CDR2 FQDESV (reference sequence). CDR3 size: 16 residues. The CDR3 loop reads CASSSNRGSIGETQYF. For the CDR3, the DNA is TGTGCCAGCAGCTCGAATCGCGGCAGCATCGGAGAGACCCAGTACTTC.

This chain links TRBV5-8 with TRBJ2-5; 9 bases line up with TRBD2. The germline V gene has CDR1 SGHTS and CDR2 YDEGEE. The CDR3 runs 17 residues. Unmatched junction bases numbered 12, after V lost 4 bases and J lost 2 bases. CDR3 nucleotides: TGTGCCAGCAGCGTCTTTGGGCGGGGGGGCGAGCAAGAGACCCAGTACTTC. Protein product: CASSVFGRGGEQETQYF.

The genes are TRBV6-9 and TRBJ2-5; 8 bases are shared with TRBD2. This CDR3 is built from 17 residues. CDR1 is MNHGY and CDR2 is SVAAGI in the germline V gene. J was trimmed by 5 bases and V by 6 bases; bases with no gene match: 17. CDR3 sequence reads: CASRRGNSGDMWETQYF. CDR3 DNA: TGTGCCAGCAGGAGGGGTAATAGCGGGGATATGTGGGAGACCCAGTACTTC.

V and J are TRBV4-2 and TRBJ2-7; 8 bases are shared with TRBD1. In germline, CDR1 is LGHNA, CDR2 YNFKEQ. This CDR3 is built from 16 residues. The J segment lost 3 bases and the V segment lost 4 bases, leaving 11 bases of the junction unmatched. CDR3 protein: CASSPQSGDRYYEQYF. The DNA of the CDR3 is TGTGCCAGCAGCCCTCAGTCTGGGGACAGGTACTACGAGCAGTACTTC.

This chain joins TRBV27 and TRBJ1-2; TRBD1 matches at 10 bases. With 5 bases clipped from V and 8 bases from J, the junction kept 14 bases outside the gene matches. Per germline, CDR1 MNHEY and CDR2 SMNVEV (reference sequence). CDR3 length: 16 residues. The CDR3 nucleotides read TGTGCCAGCAGTGTAAGACAGGGGGCGCGTTTAGGCGGCTACACCTTC. Amino acids: CASSVRQGARLGGYTF.

The genes are TRBV7-6 and TRBJ2-7; possible D gene TRBD1, 5 bases. The CDR3 is 14 residues long. V dropped 5 bases and J dropped 5 bases, with 16 bases sitting between them. In germline, CDR1 is SGHVS, CDR2 FNYEAQ. Here the CDR3 reads CASSATGPLDEQYF. CDR3 in DNA: TGTGCCAGCAGCGCCACAGGCCCCCTAGACGAGCAGTACTTC.